This entry describes one TCR beta chain. Its specificity is unknown. The CDR3 length is 18 residues. J was trimmed by 0 bases and V by 0 bases; bases with no gene match: 8. CDR1 is SGHVS and CDR2 is FNYEAQ in the germline V gene. The study ran its PCR with 60 Vbeta and 13 Jbeta primers. The data were produced by immunoSEQ multiplex PCR, yet TCRdb's version contains in-frame clones alone and is incomplete. The sample has more than 50,000 clones; over 65% are singletons. The sample originates from a study of cytomegalovirus exposure and HLA in healthy donors. Broader study findings: Later, TCR association rates were found to vary by HLA locus, highest for DRB1 and lowest for HLA-C.

The gene calls are TRBV7-6 and TRBJ2-3; TRBD2 aligns across 8 bases. The specimen sequenced was PBMCs. The source of this sequence is a man in his forties in good health and CMV-seropositive. DNA of the CDR3: TGTGCCAGCAGCTTAGCTAGCGGGATTACTACTAGCACAGATACGCAGTATTTT. This gives the protein CASSLASGITTSTDTQYF. The complete variable domain, with remaining parts taken from reference TRBV7-6 and TRBJ2-3, reads GAGVSQSPRYKVTKRGQDVALRCDPISGHVSLYWYRQALGQGPEFLTYFNYEAQQDKSGLPNDRFSAERPEGSISTLTIQRTEQRDSAMYRCASSLASGITTSTDTQYFGPGTRLTVL.